The 17 T cell receptor beta chains below come from one sample, sequenced in a study of CD8 T cells in Susac syndrome. The RNA, about 0.5 to 1 ug, was put through reverse transcription using random hexamers. TCRdb called the immunoSEQ multiplex PCR reads again in MiXCR, with one record for every CDR3 protein. The repertoire consists of about 440,000 distinct CDR3 sequences, with 85% to 90% occurring once and the leading ten covering under 0.15%. Specimen: CD8+ T cells from PBMCs. The receptors originated from a human donor with multiple sclerosis.

The chain recombines TRBV6-5 with TRBJ2-7; 11 nucleotides line up with TRBD2. V trimming: 0 bases; J trimming: 4 bases; junction bases outside the gene matches: 2. The length of the CDR3 is 15 residues. Germline V gene lookup returns CDR1 MNHEY and CDR2 SVGAGI. The CDR3 loop is CASSYSGLADYEQYF. The DNA for the CDR3 is TGTGCCAGCAGTTACTCGGGACTAGCGGATTACGAGCAGTACTTC.

The DNA for the CDR3 is TGTGCCAGCAGCCTAACGGGACAGGGGCCTTACACTGAAGCTTTCTTT. Its protein is CASSLTGQGPYTEAFF. The gene calls are TRBV2 and TRBJ1-1; 10 bases agree with TRBD1. This CDR3 has 16 residues. The germline CDR1 and CDR2 sequences are SNHLY and FYNNEI. Trimming at V came to 6 bases and at J to 3 bases, leaving 10 bases not matched to a gene. Drawing the rest from reference TRBV2 and TRBJ1-1, the complete variable domain is EPEVTQTPSHQVTQMGQEVILRCVPISNHLYFYWYRQILGQKVEFLVSFYNNEISEKSEIFDDQFSVERPDGSNFTLKIRSTKLEDSAMYFCASSLTGQGPYTEAFFGQGTRLTVV.

The V call is TRBV13, the J call TRBJ2-1, with TRBD1 matching over 7 bases. CDR1 and CDR2 from the germline V gene are PRHDT and FYEKMQ (reference sequence). Trimming cost V 4 bases and J 3 bases; bases outside gene matches: 9. The length of the CDR3 is 16 residues. The CDR3 loop reads CASSYQTGTDYNEQFF. The CDR3 nucleotides read TGTGCCAGCAGCTACCAAACCGGGACAGACTACAATGAGCAGTTCTTC.

This chain uses TRBV27 with TRBJ1-5; no clear D gene. The CDR3 is made up of 12 amino acids. V was cut by 8 bases and J by 2 bases, with 7 bases left in between. Germline V gene lookup returns CDR1 MNHEY and CDR2 SMNVEV (reference sequence). The CDR3 is CASRMGNQPQHF. CDR3 nucleotides: TGTGCCAGCCGCATGGGCAATCAGCCCCAGCATTTT.

V gene TRBV12-3 or TRBV12-4 combines with J gene TRBJ2-1; TRBD1 aligns across 8 bases. V shed 5 bases, J shed 6 bases, and the junction held 6 bases outside the gene matches. This CDR3 is built from 14 residues. In DNA form, the CDR3 reads TGTGCCAGCAGTCCCAGGGGGCTGTCCAATGAGCAGTTCTTC. It yields the protein CASSPRGLSNEQFF.

The chain combines TRBV19 with TRBJ2-2; no clear D gene. The germline V gene has CDR1 LNHDA and CDR2 SQIVND (reference sequence). V was shortened by 7 bases and J by 1 base, with 4 bases between the two germline ends. This CDR3 contains 12 residues. CDR3 amino acids: CASNRNTGELFF. CDR3 bases: TGTGCCAGTAACAGGAACACCGGGGAGCTGTTTTTT.

This clonotype was counted a single time. The J gene is TRBJ2-7, the V gene TRBV20-1; D is possibly TRBD2 (6 bases). The CDR3 length is 15 residues. In germline, CDR1 is DFQATT, CDR2 SNEGSKA (reference sequence). The V end was cut by 7 bases, the J end by 2 bases, with 21 bases between. The CDR3 region is CSVTPFAGPTYEQYF. In DNA, the CDR3 is TGCAGTGTAACCCCCTTCGCGGGGCCCACCTACGAGCAGTACTTC.

The chain couples TRBV7-9 to TRBJ2-7; D may be TRBD1 (6 bases). V was shortened by 4 bases and J by 6 bases, with 22 bases between the two germline ends. The germline V gene encodes CDR1 SEHNR and CDR2 FQNEAQ (reference sequence). This CDR3 is built from 16 residues. CDR3 coding DNA: TGTGCCAGCAGCTCCCCAGCTGGGGGCGGACCGTCCGAGCAGTACTTC. Translated: CASSSPAGGGPSEQYF. Variable domain in full (rest from reference TRBV7-9 and TRBJ2-7): DTGVSQNPRHKITKRGQNVTFRCDPISEHNRLYWYRQTLGQGPEFLTYFQNEAQLEKSRLLSDRFSAERPKGSFSTLEIQRTEQGDSAMYLCASSSPAGGGPSEQYFGPGTRLTVT.

The V and J genes are TRBV7-9 and TRBJ2-1; D unclear. The germline V and J ends were trimmed by 3 bases and 8 bases, with 11 bases remaining between them. CDR1 and CDR2 from the germline V gene are SEHNR and FQNEAQ (reference sequence). This CDR3 comprises 13 residues. The CDR3 region is CASSFRYIDEQFF. As DNA, the CDR3 is TGTGCCAGCAGCTTCAGATACATCGATGAGCAGTTCTTC.

The chain couples TRBV23-1 to TRBJ1-5; 9 nucleotides line up with TRBD1. TRBV23-1 is recorded as an ORF, its role being uncertain. The CDR3 has 17 amino acids. With 3 bases clipped from V and 1 base from J, the junction kept 7 bases outside the gene matches. The CDR3 is CASSHPSGQGSNQPQHF. The CDR3 coding sequence is TGCGCCAGCAGTCACCCTAGCGGACAGGGGAGCAATCAGCCCCAGCATTTT.

The chain uses TRBV4-2 and TRBJ2-7, with D maybe TRBD1 (7 bases). The ends were cut back, 3 bases at V and 2 bases at J, with 14 bases in the middle. CDR1 is LGHNA, CDR2 YNFKEQ, per germline. The CDR3 length is 15 residues. CDR3 in amino acids: CASSQAGGSAYEQYF. The CDR3 nucleotides read TGTGCCAGCAGCCAGGCAGGGGGGAGTGCCTACGAGCAGTACTTC.

V and J are TRBV7-6 and TRBJ2-1; 10 bases map to TRBD2. This CDR3 is 15 amino acids long. CDR1 is SGHVS and CDR2 is FNYEAQ in the germline V gene. Trimming took 5 bases from V and 9 from J; bases not matched to a gene: 10. DNA of the CDR3: TGTGCCAGCAGCCCCCCAGCGGGGGGGCCGGGTGAGCAGTTCTTC. This translates into CASSPPAGGPGEQFF.

The chain combines TRBV7-9 with TRBJ2-7; a possible D gene is TRBD2 (6 bases). This CDR3 is 15 amino acids long. Deletions cut 4 bases from V and 4 bases from J, with 17 bases between. Germline lookup yields CDR1 SEHNR and CDR2 FQNEAQ (reference sequence). The CDR3 sequence is CASSSHRDLLYEQYF. For the CDR3, the DNA is TGTGCCAGCAGCTCCCACCGGGACTTACTATACGAGCAGTACTTC.

The rearrangement uses TRBV5-6 and TRBJ2-7; 10 nucleotides line up with TRBD2. CDR3 length: 13 residues. The trim removed 1 base at V and 9 bases at J, leaving 4 bases unmatched. Looked up from germline, CDR1 is SGHDT and CDR2 is YYEEEE. For the CDR3, the DNA is TGTGCCAGCAGCTTGAGGACTAGCGGATGGCAGTACTTC. Protein product: CASSLRTSGWQYF.

The chain recombines TRBV5-4 with TRBJ1-2; 7 bases line up with TRBD1. The junction had 3 bases not matched to a gene; V was cut back by 0 bases and J by 7 bases. Germline loops: CDR1 SGHNT, CDR2 YYREEE (reference sequence). This CDR3 has 13 amino acids. Written as DNA, the CDR3 is TGTGCCAGCAGCTTGGACAGGGGATCTGGCTACACCTTC. It specifies CASSLDRGSGYTF. Using reference TRBV5-4 and TRBJ1-2 for the parts outside the CDR3, the full variable domain is ETGVTQSPTHLIKTRGQQVTLRCSSQSGHNTVSWYQQALGQGPQFIFQYYREEENGRGNFPPRFSGLQFPNYSSELNVNALELDDSALYLCASSLDRGSGYTFGSGTRLTVV.

The chain combines TRBV7-2 with TRBJ1-1; D is unclear. CDR3 length equals 17 residues. The germline CDR1 and CDR2 sequences are SGHTA and FQGNSA. V lost 5 bases, J lost 2 bases, and 21 bases lay in between. The CDR3 region has the DNA TGTGCCAGCAGCCCAGGAAGGCAATTTTTTATTAACACTGAAGCTTTCTTT. Translating gives CASSPGRQFFINTEAFF.

This sequence joins TRBV12-3 or TRBV12-4 and TRBJ2-3; TRBD2 matches at 8 bases. The trim removed 1 base at V and 3 bases at J, leaving 6 bases unmatched. The CDR3 is 16 residues long. The CDR3 spells CASSLVSGGETDTQYF. For the CDR3, the DNA is TGTGCCAGCAGTTTAGTCAGCGGGGGCGAAACAGATACGCAGTATTTT.